This is a list of T cell receptor beta chains from one sample in a study of patients and donors after allogeneic stem cell transplantation. TCRdb redid the calling of the RT-PCR reads with MiXCR, one entry per CDR3 protein. Counted here are hundreds of thousands of distinct CDR3 sequences, 16% occurring once; the ten biggest clones make up around 6.8%. The specimen sequenced was blood, either unsorted or a sorted T cell fraction (not recorded which). The receptors derive from a human donor who was either an allogeneic HSCT recipient or a stem cell or donor lymphocyte infusion donor (not recorded which). It is not recorded whose cells these are; they may come from a transplant donor. Each CDR3 is given with its conserved first and last residue. The order of the fields is clone size, D gene, V gene, J gene, CDR3 protein, CDR3 DNA. The D gene is left open where the match is weak. Clone size appears in some rows only: once, few, many, or a class for an expanded clone.

.	.	TRBV9	TRBJ2-1	CASSGTHNEQFF	TGTGCCAGCAGCGGAACCCACAATGAGCAGTTCTTC
few	.	TRBV14	TRBJ1-1	CASSQVLGWRNTEAFF	TGTGCCAGCAGCCAAGTTCTGGGGTGGAGGAACACTGAAGCTTTCTTT
.	.	TRBV20-1	TRBJ2-5	CSTARRGESVGTQYF	TGCAGTACAGCCCGAAGGGGGGAGTCCGTGGGGACCCAGTACTTC
.	.	TRBV7-3	TRBJ2-3	CASSSEGRNPDTQYF	TGTGCCAGCAGCTCCGAAGGTCGGAATCCAGATACGCAGTATTTT
few	.	TRBV3-1	TRBJ1-1	CASSQGAAGNTEAFF	TGTGCCAGCAGCCAAGGGGCAGCGGGGAACACTGAAGCTTTCTTT
.	.	TRBV20-1	TRBJ2-7	CSARGSSYEQYF	TGCAGTGCTAGAGGTAGCTCCTACGAGCAGTACTTC
few	TRBD1	TRBV5-1	TRBJ1-6	CASSLVGQGTSPLHF	TGCGCCAGCAGCTTGGTAGGACAGGGGACTTCACCCCTCCACTTT
few	.	TRBV27	TRBJ1-5	CASSFAGLGQPQHF	TGTGCCAGCAGTTTTGCAGGGTTAGGTCAGCCCCAGCATTTT
few	TRBD2	TRBV6-2/TRBV6-3	TRBJ2-3	CASREVGLAGTDTQYF	TGTGCCAGCAGAGAGGTCGGACTAGCGGGCACAGATACGCAGTATTTT
.	TRBD1	TRBV7-2	TRBJ2-7	CASSNRDRTPYEQYF	TGTGCCAGCAGCAACCGGGACAGGACCCCCTACGAGCAGTACTTC
few	TRBD2	TRBV11-2	TRBJ2-7	CASSPTSGGYEQYF	TGTGCCAGCAGCCCCACTAGCGGGGGCTACGAGCAGTACTTC
.	.	TRBV5-1	TRBJ2-2	CASSLQGDVRELFF	TGCGCCAGCAGCCTCCAAGGGGATGTGAGGGAGCTGTTTTTT
few	.	TRBV2	TRBJ2-1	CATGIDEQFF	TGTGCCACCGGAATAGATGAGCAGTTCTTC
.	TRBD2	TRBV5-6	TRBJ2-7	CASSLRLAVYEQYF	TGTGCCAGCAGCTTGAGACTAGCAGTATACGAGCAGTACTTC
.	.	TRBV7-8	TRBJ1-5	CASSLVPKGPINQPQHF	TGTGCCAGCAGCTTAGTGCCCAAAGGACCTATCAATCAGCCCCAGCATTTT
.	TRBD1	TRBV11-2	TRBJ2-2	CASSYRGQGPNTGELFF	TGTGCCAGCAGCTACCGGGGACAGGGTCCGAACACCGGGGAGCTGTTTTTT
.	.	TRBV5-1	TRBJ2-1	CASSLDTARVNNEQFF	TGCGCCAGCAGCTTGGATACGGCCCGGGTTAACAATGAGCAGTTCTTC
.	TRBD1	TRBV7-2	TRBJ1-3	CASSLGGGNGNTIYF	TGTGCCAGCAGCTTAGGAGGGGGCAATGGAAACACCATATATTTT
few	.	TRBV4-3	TRBJ2-7	CASSQGKSGESYEQYF	TGCGCCAGCAGCCAAGGGAAGTCAGGGGAATCCTACGAGCAGTACTTC
few	.	TRBV3-1	TRBJ1-5	CASSPQTVPSGQPQHF	TGTGCCAGCAGCCCCCAGACAGTTCCTTCCGGGCAGCCCCAGCATTTT
few	TRBD1	TRBV7-6	TRBJ2-2	CASSLVQGDPGELFF	TGTGCCAGCAGCTTAGTGCAGGGGGATCCCGGGGAGCTGTTTTTT
.	.	TRBV5-1	TRBJ1-1	CASSLTGVTWGTEAFF	TGCGCCAGCAGCTTGACAGGAGTAACGTGGGGCACTGAAGCTTTCTTT
.	.	TRBV7-9	TRBJ2-7	CASSGSGLSSYEQYF	TGTGCCAGCAGCGGTAGCGGCTTGAGCTCCTACGAGCAGTACTTC
few	TRBD2	TRBV12-3/TRBV12-4	TRBJ2-1	CASRRLAGGYNEQFF	TGTGCCAGCAGGCGACTAGCGGGGGGGTACAATGAGCAGTTCTTC
.	.	TRBV11-3	TRBJ2-5	CASSLEISETQYF	TGTGCCAGCAGCTTAGAGATTTCCGAGACCCAGTACTTC
.	TRBD2	TRBV20-1	TRBJ2-5	CSARVLERRGGRQETQYF	TGCAGTGCTAGAGTCCTAGAGCGGCGGGGGGGTAGGCAAGAGACCCAGTACTTC
few	.	TRBV2	TRBJ1-6	CASSEQHLLNSPLHF	TGTGCCAGCAGTGAGCAGCACCTGCTTAATTCACCCCTCCACTTT
.	.	TRBV2	TRBJ2-5	CATLGDQETQYF	TGTGCCACCCTTGGGGATCAAGAGACCCAGTACTTC
.	.	TRBV12-3/TRBV12-4	TRBJ2-7	CASSSSRSSYEQYF	TGTGCCAGCAGTTCCAGTAGGAGCTCCTACGAGCAGTACTTC
few	TRBD1	TRBV5-5	TRBJ1-5	CASSLGGGQSNQPQHF	TGTGCCAGCAGCTTGGGTGGGGGACAGTCAAATCAGCCCCAGCATTTT
.	TRBD2	TRBV20-1	TRBJ2-5	CSARFRTIAGGPWETQYF	TGCAGTGCTAGATTCCGGACGATAGCGGGAGGGCCTTGGGAGACCCAGTACTTC
.	.	TRBV7-9	TRBJ1-4	CASSFGDYLGKLFF	TGTGCCAGCAGCTTTGGCGACTACCTGGGAAAACTGTTTTTT
.	.	TRBV19	TRBJ2-2	CASSDNANTGELFF	TGTGCCAGTTCAGATAATGCGAACACCGGGGAGCTGTTTTTT
.	.	TRBV24-1	TRBJ1-1	CATDRDRRNTEAFF	TGTGCCACCGATCGGGACCGGAGGAACACTGAAGCTTTCTTT
.	TRBD2	TRBV6-5	TRBJ2-5	CASSYGVIAGVGETQYF	TGTGCCAGCAGTTACGGTGTTATAGCGGGAGTAGGGGAGACCCAGTACTTC
many	.	TRBV12-3/TRBV12-4	TRBJ2-1	CASSFPSGSHPYNEQFF	TGTGCCAGCAGTTTTCCGTCCGGGAGCCATCCCTACAATGAGCAGTTCTTC
few	TRBD1	TRBV10-3	TRBJ1-5	CAISESTGQPQHF	TGTGCCATCAGTGAGTCGACAGGGCAGCCCCAGCATTTT
few	TRBD1	TRBV5-1	TRBJ2-1	CASSRDRGSDEQFF	TGCGCCAGCAGCCGGGACAGGGGATCGGATGAGCAGTTCTTC
.	.	TRBV6-5	TRBJ1-1	CASSYSPGGVRNTEAFF	TGTGCCAGCAGTTACTCGCCTGGTGGGGTAAGAAACACTGAAGCTTTCTTT
.	TRBD1	TRBV12-3/TRBV12-4	TRBJ1-4	CASTPGGLGFREKLFF	TGTGCCAGCACCCCAGGGGGGTTGGGTTTCAGGGAAAAACTGTTTTTT
many	.	TRBV4-1	TRBJ2-3	CASSQAPVASDTQYF	TGCGCCAGCAGCCAAGCCCCAGTAGCTTCAGATACGCAGTATTTT
few	.	TRBV6-1	TRBJ2-1	CASSEAKRVYNEQFF	TGTGCCAGCAGTGAAGCGAAGAGAGTTTACAATGAGCAGTTCTTC
many	TRBD1	TRBV5-6	TRBJ1-5	CASSLGQGDQPQHF	TGTGCCAGCAGCTTAGGCCAGGGGGATCAGCCCCAGCATTTT